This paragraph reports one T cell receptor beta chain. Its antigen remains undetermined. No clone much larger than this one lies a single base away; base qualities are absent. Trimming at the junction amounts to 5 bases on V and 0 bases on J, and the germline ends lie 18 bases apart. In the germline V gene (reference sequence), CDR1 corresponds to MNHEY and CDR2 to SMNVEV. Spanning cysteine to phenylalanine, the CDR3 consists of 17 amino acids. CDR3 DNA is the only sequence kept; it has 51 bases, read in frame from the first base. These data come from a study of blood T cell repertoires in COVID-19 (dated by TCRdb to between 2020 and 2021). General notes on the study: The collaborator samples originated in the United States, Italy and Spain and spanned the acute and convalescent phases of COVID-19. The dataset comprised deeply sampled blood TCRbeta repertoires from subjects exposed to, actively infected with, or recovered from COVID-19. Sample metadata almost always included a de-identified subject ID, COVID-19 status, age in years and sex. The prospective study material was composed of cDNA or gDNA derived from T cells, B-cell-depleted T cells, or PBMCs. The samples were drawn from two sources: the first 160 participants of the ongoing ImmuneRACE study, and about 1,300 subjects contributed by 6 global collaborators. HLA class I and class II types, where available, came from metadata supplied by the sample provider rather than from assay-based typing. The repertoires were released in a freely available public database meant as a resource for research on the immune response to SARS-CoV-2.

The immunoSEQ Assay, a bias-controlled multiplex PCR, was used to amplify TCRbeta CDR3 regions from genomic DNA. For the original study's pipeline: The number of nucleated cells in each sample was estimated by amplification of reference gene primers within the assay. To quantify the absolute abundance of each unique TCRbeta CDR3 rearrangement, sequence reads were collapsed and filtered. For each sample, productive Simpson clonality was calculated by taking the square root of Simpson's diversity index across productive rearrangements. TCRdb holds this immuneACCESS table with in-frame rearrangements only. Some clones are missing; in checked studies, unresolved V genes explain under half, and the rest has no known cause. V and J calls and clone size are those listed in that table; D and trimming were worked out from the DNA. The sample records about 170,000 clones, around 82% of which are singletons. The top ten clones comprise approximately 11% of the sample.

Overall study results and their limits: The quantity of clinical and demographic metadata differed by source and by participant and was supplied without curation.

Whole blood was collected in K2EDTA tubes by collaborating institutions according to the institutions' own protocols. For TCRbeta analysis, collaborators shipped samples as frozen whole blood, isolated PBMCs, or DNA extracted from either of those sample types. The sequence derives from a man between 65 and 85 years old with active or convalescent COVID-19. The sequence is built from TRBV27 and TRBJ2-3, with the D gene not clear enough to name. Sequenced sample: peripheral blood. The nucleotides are TGTGCCAGCAGTCCACCCGGGTTGCGGCTGAGCACAGATACGCAGTATTTT. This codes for CASSPPGLRLSTDTQYF.